This entry features one TCR beta chain sequence. The antigen is unknown. TCRdb keeps only in-frame clones here, not all; method: immunoSEQ multiplex PCR. The sample consists of approximately 29,000 clones, about 80% of them appearing once. Noted time point: cycle 4 day 1 (C4D1), after more than five weeks of nivolumab. Each and every patient relapsed after autologous stem cell transplantation, and patients got differing brentuximab vedotin exposure. Each best response was a complete response, a partial response or progressive disease. This CDR3 comprises 13 residues. The germline gives CDR1 SGHDT, CDR2 YYEEEE. V lost 5 bases, J lost 3 bases, and 11 bases lay in between. The data were obtained in a study of PD-1 blockade in classical Hodgkin lymphoma. Study conclusions and caveats: The baseline diversity of complete responders showed similarity to that of newly diagnosed patients. In CD4+ cells, TCR diversity went up significantly by C4D1, but in CD8+ cells it did not. Nivolumab starters within 1 year of ASCT were excluded.

Sequencing used peripheral blood mononuclear cells (PBMCs), obtained before the fourth cycle of nivolumab. This sequence was found in a human donor with classical Hodgkin lymphoma. This chain connects TRBV5-6 to TRBJ1-2, with D possibly matching TRBD1 (5 bases). This chain's CDR3 is CASSRDSHYGYTF. Written as DNA, the CDR3 is TGTGCCAGCAGTCGTGACAGTCACTATGGCTACACCTTC.